This T cell receptor beta chain originates from a study of glioma-infiltrating T cells after dendritic cell vaccination. Study-level background: Dendritic cell vaccination trial patients had either newly diagnosed or recurrent glioblastoma.

Time point defined: after dendritic cell vaccination, including at tumor progression/relapse. The protocol was immunoSEQ multiplex PCR, while the TCRdb copy is restricted to in-frame clones and leaves out a portion. The sample lists tens of thousands of clones, roughly 80% occurring once. The V gene's germline CDR1 is SQVTM and CDR2 ANQGSEA. The length of the CDR3 is 12 residues. V shed 8 bases, J shed 7 bases, and the junction held 9 bases outside the gene matches. The source material was blood, sampled after dendritic cell vaccination. The rearrangement links TRBV29-1 to TRBJ1-2; TRBD1 matches 8 bases. This sequence was found in a human donor with glioblastoma. The CDR3 reads CSFAGQVPGYTF. The CDR3 DNA is TGCAGCTTTGCGGGACAGGTTCCTGGCTACACCTTC.